These 20 T cell receptor beta chains came from one sample sequenced in a study of human T cells and chemical hapten exposure. Each CDR3 protein is one row after TCRdb ran MiXCR on the RACE reads. The sample yields tens of thousands of distinct CDR3 sequences, 9.5% to 15% seen once. As to time point: patch test 3, about 24 weeks after DPC sensitization. Treatment noted: therapeutic diphenylcyclopropenone sensitization with weekly scalp DPC. The specimen comprised whole blood, sampled in connection with sensitization to the hapten diphenylcyclopropenone (DPC). These receptor sequences come from a man aged 25-40 years with alopecia areata. Some clones in this sample may be carry-over from other donors' samples.

The table lists this clonotype with a few counts. This chain uses TRBV9 with TRBJ1-1, with D hard to call. The V end lost 4 bases, the J end lost 5 bases, and 15 bases lay between the germline ends. The CDR3 extends over 14 amino acids. The V gene's germline CDR1 is SGDLS and CDR2 YYNGEE. The CDR3 nucleotides are TGTGCCAGCAGCCCGTACCCGGGGTGGACTGAAGCTTTCTTT. Translating it yields CASSPYPGWTEAFF. Based on the CDR3 plus reference TRBV9 and TRBJ1-1, the full variable domain is DSGVTQTPKHLITATGQRVTLRCSPRSGDLSVYWYQQSLDQGLQFLIQYYNGEERAKGNILERFSAQQFPDLHSELNLSSLELGDSALYFCASSPYPGWTEAFFGQGTRLTVV.

The rearrangement joins TRBV2 to TRBJ2-2; 8 bases agree with TRBD1. Trimming took 6 bases from V and 4 from J; bases not matched to a gene: 7. There are 15 residues in the CDR3. Germline V gives CDR1 SNHLY, CDR2 FYNNEI. CDR3 coding DNA: TGTGCCAGCAGAGGAGGACAGGGTAGCACCGGGGAGCTGTTTTTT. It specifies CASRGGQGSTGELFF.

This clonotype has just a few counts. The chain uses TRBV24-1 and TRBJ2-3, with 10 bases fitting TRBD1. Losses at the gene ends were 7 bases for V and 10 bases for J; bases not matched to a gene: 10. Germline CDR1 and CDR2: KGHDR and SFDVKD. CDR3 length: 14 residues. The CDR3 loop reads CATRGTGDPPPQYF. The CDR3 nucleotides read TGTGCCACCAGGGGGACAGGGGACCCTCCACCGCAGTATTTT.

A few counts support this clonotype. The genes are TRBV5-5 and TRBJ2-4, with D unclear. Trimming cost V 4 bases and J 0 bases, with 5 bases left between them. Germline-derived CDR1 and CDR2 are SGHKS and YYEKEE (reference sequence). CDR3 length: 13 amino acids. The CDR3 nucleotides read TGTGCCAGCAGCGAGGTAGCCAAAAACATTCAGTACTTC. Protein sequence: CASSEVAKNIQYF.

Ten or more counts support this clonotype. The genes are TRBV28 and TRBJ1-1; D is ambiguous. Germline V gene lookup returns CDR1 MDHEN and CDR2 SYDVKM. Trimming removed 1 base at V and 3 bases at J, with 9 bases between. CDR3 length equals 14 residues. CDR3 sequence reads: CASSLLAGDTEAFF. In DNA, the CDR3 is TGTGCCAGCAGTTTATTGGCAGGAGACACTGAAGCTTTCTTT. Full variable domain (outside the CDR3, taken from reference TRBV28 and TRBJ1-1): DVKVTQSSRYLVKRTGEKVFLECVQDMDHENMFWYRQDPGLGLRLIYFSYDVKMKEKGDIPEGYSVSREKKERFSLILESASTNQTSMYLCASSLLAGDTEAFFGQGTRLTVV.

This clonotype was seen at least ten times. The J gene is TRBJ1-4, the V gene TRBV11-2, with 7 bases fitting TRBD1. Germline values: CDR1 SGHAT, CDR2 FQNNGV. The CDR3 length is 13 residues. The ends lost 4 bases at V and 12 bases at J; junction bases unmatched: 8. The CDR3 region is CASSSHRQGELFF. The CDR3 DNA follows: TGTGCCAGCAGCTCACACCGACAGGGAGAACTGTTTTTT.

This clonotype was detected only a few times. The CDR3 DNA reads TGCAGCGTCGTCAATTACAATGAGCAGTTCTTC. Its protein is CSVVNYNEQFF. This chain uses TRBV29-1 with TRBJ2-1; D gene unclear. In germline, CDR1 is SQVTM, CDR2 ANQGSEA. Trimming cost V 6 bases and J 4 bases, with 7 bases left between them. The CDR3 has 11 amino acids.

The sample holds many counts of this clonotype. The rearrangement uses TRBV20-1 and TRBJ2-4; 7 bases are shared with TRBD1. Trimming removed 3 bases from V and 6 bases from J; junction bases left unmatched: 14. Germline values: CDR1 DFQATT, CDR2 SNEGSKA (reference sequence). The CDR3 is 16 amino acids. DNA of the CDR3: TGCAGTGCTAGCACAACCAAGGGACAGAGGGGAAACATTCAGTACTTC. Its protein product is CSASTTKGQRGNIQYF.

The chain carries TRBV28 and TRBJ1-4; D is unresolved. Trimming took off 2 bases at V and 7 bases at J, with 14 bases between the two ends. The CDR3 runs to 15 residues. Looked up from germline, CDR1 is MDHEN and CDR2 is SYDVKM. The CDR3 coding sequence is TGTGCCAGCAGTTTAATTAGGCGGGGATCTGAAAAACTGTTTTTT. Protein sequence: CASSLIRRGSEKLFF.

This clonotype was recorded at least ten times. The chain has TRBV20-1 and TRBJ2-7; D might be TRBD1 (6 bases). The CDR3 sequence is 14 residues long. Germline V lookup: CDR1 DFQATT, CDR2 SNEGSKA (reference sequence). Trimming cost V 6 bases and J 3 bases, with 18 bases left between them. In DNA form, the CDR3 reads TGCAGTGCCCAAGACGACAGGCCCGACTACGAGCAGTACTTC. Encoded protein: CSAQDDRPDYEQYF.

The V call is TRBV10-2, the J call TRBJ2-7; the D gene is possibly TRBD1 (6 bases). The V gene's germline CDR1 is WSHSY and CDR2 SAAADI. V was shortened by 1 base and J by 6 bases, with 16 bases between the two germline ends. The CDR3 has 15 residues. The CDR3 reads CASSEFRDTDIEQYF. CDR3 DNA: TGCGCCAGCAGTGAGTTCCGGGACACGGACATCGAGCAGTACTTC.

The chain combines TRBV5-1 with TRBJ1-3; D ambiguous. CDR3 size: 14 residues. Germline CDR1 reads SGHRS; CDR2 reads YFSETQ. V lost 6 bases, J lost 0 bases, and 10 bases lay in between. The CDR3 DNA is TGCGCCAGCAAGAACTCCAGCTCTGGAAACACCATATATTTT. Its protein product is CASKNSSSGNTIYF.

This clonotype has a count of ten or more. J is TRBJ1-2 and V is TRBV11-2; the D is unclear. Trimming shortened V by 5 bases and J by 4 bases, and 17 bases separated the two germline ends. CDR1 and CDR2 (germline): SGHAT, FQNNGV. This CDR3 contains 15 residues. The CDR3 sequence: CASSQNALPVYGYTF. CDR3 DNA: TGTGCCAGCAGCCAAAATGCCCTCCCCGTCTATGGCTACACCTTC. Looking up the rest from reference TRBV11-2 and TRBJ1-2 gives the full variable domain: EAGVAQSPRYKIIEKRQSVAFWCNPISGHATLYWYQQILGQGPKLLIQFQNNGVVDDSQLPKDRFSAERLKGVDSTLKIQPAKLEDSAVYLCASSQNALPVYGYTFGSGTRLTVV.

This clonotype appeared many times. CDR3 nucleotides: TGTGCCAGCAGCTTGGTGGGGTCATTCACCTCTGAAGCTTTCTTT. Its protein is CASSLVGSFTSEAFF. The chain couples TRBV5-4 to TRBJ1-1; D remains ambiguous. Trimming removed 0 bases at V and 6 bases at J, with 15 bases between. Looked up from germline, CDR1 is SGHNT and CDR2 is YYREEE (reference sequence). The CDR3 is 15 amino acids.

This clonotype was detected only a few times. This chain joins TRBV27 and TRBJ1-6; D might be TRBD1 (5 bases). V was shortened by 3 bases and J by 7 bases, with 7 bases between the two germline ends. The CDR3 contains 13 residues. Germline values: CDR1 MNHEY, CDR2 SMNVEV (reference sequence). The chain's CDR3 is CASSFDRNSPLHF. CDR3 coding DNA: TGTGCCAGCAGTTTTGACAGAAATTCACCCCTCCACTTT.

The chain employs TRBV7-2 and TRBJ1-1, with D possibly TRBD1 on 5 matching bases. Germline V gene data show CDR1 as SGHTA and CDR2 as FQGNSA. Between the trimmed V and J ends, which lost 5 bases and 4 bases, there was a span of 14 bases. This CDR3 is built from 14 residues. The DNA of the CDR3 is TGTGCCAGCAGCCTGGTCTCTACAGGCACTGAAGCTTTCTTT. Translation: CASSLVSTGTEAFF.

This clonotype has ten or more counts. The rearrangement uses TRBV5-1 and TRBJ2-5, with a possible D match to TRBD1 (5 bases). Germline CDR1 SGHRS, CDR2 YFSETQ. The CDR3 contains 14 residues. V lost 0 bases, J lost 3 bases, and 9 bases lay in between. The CDR3 sequence is CASSLDIREETQYF. The CDR3 DNA sequence: TGCGCCAGCAGCTTGGATATCAGGGAAGAGACCCAGTACTTC.

This clonotype was found many times. The V gene is TRBV28, the J gene TRBJ2-1; 11 nucleotides line up with TRBD2. V trimming: 6 bases; J trimming: 5 bases; junction bases outside the gene matches: 9. CDR1 is MDHEN and CDR2 is SYDVKM in the germline V gene. The CDR3 sequence is 16 residues long. As DNA, the CDR3 is TGTGCCAGCAGCCCCTCCGGGACTAGCGGAAACAATGAGCAGTTCTTC. Protein: CASSPSGTSGNNEQFF.

The rearrangement links TRBV11-2 to TRBJ2-1, with D possibly TRBD1 on 5 matching bases. With 4 bases removed from V and 8 bases from J, the gap between germline ends came to 9 bases. The CDR3 has 12 residues. Germline assignment: CDR1 SGHAT and CDR2 FQNNGV. This chain's CDR3 is CASSYRTYEQFF. Written as DNA, the CDR3 is TGTGCCAGCAGCTACCGGACATATGAGCAGTTCTTC.

This clonotype was seen repeatedly, ten times or more. The chain uses TRBV27 and TRBJ2-7, with D tentatively TRBD2 (6 bases). The CDR3 extends over 11 amino acids. Germline lookup yields CDR1 MNHEY and CDR2 SMNVEV (reference sequence). V lost 6 bases and J lost 7, with 10 bases in between. CDR3 bases: TGTGCCAGCAGGCGGGGCTGGGAGCAGTACTTC. As protein: CASRRGWEQYF.